The sequence of this T cell receptor (beta chain) was determined in a study of tissue T cells after allogeneic stem cell transplantation. Study-level background: Graft-versus-host disease patients received grafts, several unmodified and three CD34-selected to deplete T cells. Study conclusions and caveats: In patients and mice, blood and spleen missed much of tissue repertoire. Limitations included a small, clinically heterogeneous cohort and limited sampling depth.

CDR3 length: 13 residues. Trimming removed 1 base at V and 7 bases at J, with 9 bases between. CDR1 and CDR2 (germline): SEHNR, FQNEAQ (reference sequence). Assay: immunoSEQ multiplex PCR; the TCRdb copy retains only in-frame clones and omits some. The data show approximately 400 clones, approximately 77% seen once. Steroid-refractory graft-versus-host disease after allogeneic hematopoietic cell transplant qualified adults for prospective research-autopsy enrollment. This clone was seen more than once but under ten times. The antigen is not known. This rearrangement joins TRBV7-9 to TRBJ2-3, with D maybe TRBD1 (5 bases). This TCR derives from a female patient aged 40-70 years with steroid-refractory graft-versus-host disease after an allogeneic stem cell transplant. Part of the T cell pool may stem from the graft donor. Here the sequenced sample was jejunal tissue, taken at autopsy. CDR3 coding DNA: TGTGCCAGCAGCTTAGTGGGGCTATATACGCAGTATTTT. It specifies CASSLVGLYTQYF.